In its sample, the clone carrying this T cell receptor (beta chain) was seen a few times. Its cognate antigen is unknown. Patients having uncontrolled infection, another autoimmune disease, pregnancy or lactation were not included. Germline trimming cut 3 bases from V and 6 bases from J; bases unmatched to any gene: 9. CDR3 length equals 16 residues. Germline loops: CDR1 SEHNR, CDR2 FQNEAQ (reference sequence). The data originate from a study of T cells in Graves' hyperthyroidism and ophthalmopathy. The TCR beta CDR3 regions underwent amplification using RNA transcripts as the source. The study used the HTBI primer set for a first-round RT-PCR of the TCR CDR3. TCRdb reprocessed the multiplex PCR reads via MiXCR and lists one record per CDR3 protein. The data hold under 350,000 distinct CDR3 sequences, with over 15% observed a single time. Whole-study results and caveats: Model output signaled ophthalmopathy a median approximately 6.2 months ahead of onset. Ophthalmopathy could be told apart from stable hyperthyroidism with a 13 V-J model.

This sequence joins TRBV7-9 and TRBJ2-3; 10 bases match TRBD2. The TCR was taken from an older woman with Graves' ophthalmopathy. Material: blood. CDR3 sequence (DNA): TGTGCCAGCAGCTTGGGTCTAGCGGGAGAGCGGGATACGCAGTATTTT. Translated, it gives CASSLGLAGERDTQYF.